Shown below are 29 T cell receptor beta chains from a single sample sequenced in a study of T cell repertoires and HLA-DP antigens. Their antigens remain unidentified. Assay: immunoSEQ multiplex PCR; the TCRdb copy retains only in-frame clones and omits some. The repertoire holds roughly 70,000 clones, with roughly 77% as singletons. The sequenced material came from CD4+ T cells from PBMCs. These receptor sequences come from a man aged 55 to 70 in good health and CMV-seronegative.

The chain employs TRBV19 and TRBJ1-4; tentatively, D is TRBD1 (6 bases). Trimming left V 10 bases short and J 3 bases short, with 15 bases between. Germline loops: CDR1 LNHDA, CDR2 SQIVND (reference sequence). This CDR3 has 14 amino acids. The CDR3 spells CATSRGNPNEKLFF. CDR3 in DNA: TGTGCCACCTCGAGGGGGAACCCTAATGAAAAACTGTTTTTT.

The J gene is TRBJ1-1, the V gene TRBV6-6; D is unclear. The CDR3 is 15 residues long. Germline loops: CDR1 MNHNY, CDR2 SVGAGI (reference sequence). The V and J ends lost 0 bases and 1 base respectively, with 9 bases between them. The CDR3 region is CASSYSGAENTEAFF. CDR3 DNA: TGTGCCAGCAGTTACTCGGGCGCGGAGAACACTGAAGCTTTCTTT.

CDR3 amino acids: CSVGNLGAKVNTEAFF. The CDR3 DNA follows: TGCAGCGTTGGAAATCTGGGGGCGAAAGTGAACACTGAAGCTTTCTTT. The chain couples TRBV29-1 to TRBJ1-1, with a possible D match to TRBD1 (6 bases). CDR3 length: 16 amino acids. Trimming shortened V by 4 bases and J by 0 bases, and 18 bases separated the two germline ends. The germline CDR1 and CDR2 sequences are SQVTM and ANQGSEA. Full variable domain (missing parts from reference TRBV29-1 and TRBJ1-1): SAVISQKPSRDICQRGTSLTIQCQVDSQVTMMFWYRQQPGQSLTLIATANQGSEATYESGFVIDKFPISRPNLTFSTLTVSNMSPEDSSIYLCSVGNLGAKVNTEAFFGQGTRLTVV.

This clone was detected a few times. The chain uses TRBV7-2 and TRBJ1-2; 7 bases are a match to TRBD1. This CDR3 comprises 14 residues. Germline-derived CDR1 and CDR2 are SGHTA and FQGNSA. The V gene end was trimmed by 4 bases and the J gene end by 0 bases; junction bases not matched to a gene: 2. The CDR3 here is CASSSDRANYGYTF. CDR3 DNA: TGTGCCAGCAGCTCAGACAGGGCTAACTATGGCTACACCTTC.

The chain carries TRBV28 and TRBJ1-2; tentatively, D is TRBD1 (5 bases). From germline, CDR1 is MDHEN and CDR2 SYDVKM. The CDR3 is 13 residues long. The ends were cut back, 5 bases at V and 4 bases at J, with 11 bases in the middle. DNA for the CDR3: TGTGCCAGCAGTCCCGGGGCAGGCTATGGCTACACCTTC. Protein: CASSPGAGYGYTF.

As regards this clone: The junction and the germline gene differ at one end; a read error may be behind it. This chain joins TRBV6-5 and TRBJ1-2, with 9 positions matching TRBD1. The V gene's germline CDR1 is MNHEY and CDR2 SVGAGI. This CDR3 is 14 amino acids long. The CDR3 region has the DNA TGTGCCAGCAGAAGGGGACAGGGAAGCTATGGCTACGCCTTC. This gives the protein CASRRGQGSYGYAF.

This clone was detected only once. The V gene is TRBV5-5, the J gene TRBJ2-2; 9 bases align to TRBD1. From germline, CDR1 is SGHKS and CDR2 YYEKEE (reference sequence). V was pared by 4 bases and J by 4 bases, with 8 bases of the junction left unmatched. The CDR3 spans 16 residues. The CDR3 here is CASSQTGQGTTGELFF. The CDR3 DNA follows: TGTGCCAGCAGCCAGACGGGACAGGGTACCACCGGGGAGCTGTTTTTT. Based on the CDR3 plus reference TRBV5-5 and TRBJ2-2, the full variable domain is DAGVTQSPTHLIKTRGQQVTLRCSPISGHKSVSWYQQVLGQGPQFIFQYYEKEERGRGNFPDRFSARQFPNYSSELNVNALLLGDSALYLCASSQTGQGTTGELFFGEGSRLTVL.

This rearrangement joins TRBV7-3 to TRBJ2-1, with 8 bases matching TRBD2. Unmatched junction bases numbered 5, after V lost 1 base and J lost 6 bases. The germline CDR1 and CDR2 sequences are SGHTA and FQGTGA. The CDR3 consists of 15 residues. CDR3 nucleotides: TGTGCCAGCAGCTTAAGTGGAGGACTAGCCAATGAGCAGTTCTTC. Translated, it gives CASSLSGGLANEQFF. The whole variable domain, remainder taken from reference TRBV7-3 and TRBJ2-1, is GAGVSQTPSNKVTEKGKYVELRCDPISGHTALYWYRQSLGQGPEFLIYFQGTGAADDSGLPNDRFFAVRPEGSVSTLKIQRTERGDSAVYLCASSLSGGLANEQFFGPGTRLTVL.

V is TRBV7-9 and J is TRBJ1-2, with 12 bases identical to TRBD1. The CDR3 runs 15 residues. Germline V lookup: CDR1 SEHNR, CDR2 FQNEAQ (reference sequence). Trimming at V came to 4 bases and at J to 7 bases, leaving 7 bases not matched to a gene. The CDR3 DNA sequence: TGTGCCAGCAGCTACGGCGGGACAGGGGGCTCTGGCTACACCTTC. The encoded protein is CASSYGGTGGSGYTF.

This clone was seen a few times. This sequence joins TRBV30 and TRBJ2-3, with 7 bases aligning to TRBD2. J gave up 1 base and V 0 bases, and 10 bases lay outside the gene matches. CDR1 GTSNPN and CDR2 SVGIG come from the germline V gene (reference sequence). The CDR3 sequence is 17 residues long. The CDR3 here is CAWSVGGLAVRTDTQYF. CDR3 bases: TGTGCCTGGAGTGTGGGGGGTCTAGCGGTGCGCACAGATACGCAGTATTTT.

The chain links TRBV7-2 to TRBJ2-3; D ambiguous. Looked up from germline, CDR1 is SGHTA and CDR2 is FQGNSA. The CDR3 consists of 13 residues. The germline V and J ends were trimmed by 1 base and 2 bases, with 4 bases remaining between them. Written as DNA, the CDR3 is TGTGCCAGCAGCTTAGACCACACAGATACGCAGTATTTT. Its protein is CASSLDHTDTQYF. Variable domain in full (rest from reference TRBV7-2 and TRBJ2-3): GAGVSQSPSNKVTEKGKDVELRCDPISGHTALYWYRQSLGQGLEFLIYFQGNSAPDKSGLPSDRFSAERTGGSVSTLTIQRTQQEDSAVYLCASSLDHTDTQYFGPGTRLTVL.

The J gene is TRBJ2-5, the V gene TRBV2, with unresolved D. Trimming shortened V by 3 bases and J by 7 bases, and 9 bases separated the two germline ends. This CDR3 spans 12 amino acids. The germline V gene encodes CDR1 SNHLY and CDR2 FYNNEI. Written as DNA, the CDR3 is TGTGCCAGCAGTGAGCTAGAGGTGACCCAGTACTTC. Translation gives CASSELEVTQYF.

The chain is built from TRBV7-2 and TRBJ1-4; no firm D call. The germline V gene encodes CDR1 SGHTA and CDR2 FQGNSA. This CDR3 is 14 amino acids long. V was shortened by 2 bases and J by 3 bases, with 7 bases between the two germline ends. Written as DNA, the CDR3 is TGTGCCAGCAGCTTACGGGGATCTAATGAAAAACTGTTTTTT. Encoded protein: CASSLRGSNEKLFF.

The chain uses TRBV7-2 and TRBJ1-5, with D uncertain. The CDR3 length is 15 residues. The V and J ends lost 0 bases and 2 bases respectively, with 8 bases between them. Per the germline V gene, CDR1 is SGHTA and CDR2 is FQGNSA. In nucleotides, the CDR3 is TGTGCCAGCAGCTTAGCAGGGAAGGGCAATCAGCCCCAGCATTTT. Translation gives CASSLAGKGNQPQHF. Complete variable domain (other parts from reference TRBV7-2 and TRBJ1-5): GAGVSQSPSNKVTEKGKDVELRCDPISGHTALYWYRQSLGQGLEFLIYFQGNSAPDKSGLPSDRFSAERTGGSVSTLTIQRTQQEDSAVYLCASSLAGKGNQPQHFGDGTRLSIL.

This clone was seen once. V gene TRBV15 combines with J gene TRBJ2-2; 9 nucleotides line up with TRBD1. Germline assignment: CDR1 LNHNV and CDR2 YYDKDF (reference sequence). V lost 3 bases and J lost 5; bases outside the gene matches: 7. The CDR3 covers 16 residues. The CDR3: CATSSPGQGSTGELFF. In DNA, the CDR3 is TGTGCCACCAGCAGCCCTGGACAGGGGAGTACCGGGGAGCTGTTTTTT.

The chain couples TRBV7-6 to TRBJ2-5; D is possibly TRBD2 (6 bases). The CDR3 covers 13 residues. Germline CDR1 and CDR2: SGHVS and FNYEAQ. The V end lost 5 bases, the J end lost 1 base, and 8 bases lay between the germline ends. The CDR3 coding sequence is TGTGCCAGCAGCCGGGACTTCCAAGAGACCCAGTACTTC. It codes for CASSRDFQETQYF.

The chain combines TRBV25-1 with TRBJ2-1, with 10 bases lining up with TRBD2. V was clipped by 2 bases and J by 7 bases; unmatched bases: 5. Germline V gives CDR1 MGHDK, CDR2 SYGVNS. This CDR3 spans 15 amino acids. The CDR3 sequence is CASSELLAGVNEQFF. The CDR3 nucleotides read TGTGCCAGCAGTGAACTTCTAGCGGGAGTGAATGAGCAGTTCTTC.

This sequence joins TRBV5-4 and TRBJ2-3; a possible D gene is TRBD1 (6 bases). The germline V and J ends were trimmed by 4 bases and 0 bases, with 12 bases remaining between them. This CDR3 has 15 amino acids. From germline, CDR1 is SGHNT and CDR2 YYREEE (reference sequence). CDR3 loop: CASSPGQKSTDTQYF. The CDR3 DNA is TGTGCCAGCAGCCCCGGACAGAAAAGCACAGATACGCAGTATTTT.

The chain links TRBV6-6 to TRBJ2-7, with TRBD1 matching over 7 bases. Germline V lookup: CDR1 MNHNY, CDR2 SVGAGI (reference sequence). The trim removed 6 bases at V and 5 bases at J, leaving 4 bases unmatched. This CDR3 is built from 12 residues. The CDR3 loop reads CASRETGNEQYV. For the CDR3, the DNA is TGTGCCAGCAGAGAGACAGGGAACGAGCAGTACGTC.

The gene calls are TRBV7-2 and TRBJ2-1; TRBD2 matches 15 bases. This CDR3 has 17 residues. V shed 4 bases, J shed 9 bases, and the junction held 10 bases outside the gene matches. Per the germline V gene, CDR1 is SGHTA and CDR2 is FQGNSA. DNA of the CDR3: TGTGCCAGCAGCTCTAGGGGACTAGCGGGGGGTCGCCCTGAGCAGTTCTTC. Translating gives CASSSRGLAGGRPEQFF. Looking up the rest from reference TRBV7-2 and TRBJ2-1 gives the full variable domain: GAGVSQSPSNKVTEKGKDVELRCDPISGHTALYWYRQSLGQGLEFLIYFQGNSAPDKSGLPSDRFSAERTGGSVSTLTIQRTQQEDSAVYLCASSSRGLAGGRPEQFFGPGTRLTVL.

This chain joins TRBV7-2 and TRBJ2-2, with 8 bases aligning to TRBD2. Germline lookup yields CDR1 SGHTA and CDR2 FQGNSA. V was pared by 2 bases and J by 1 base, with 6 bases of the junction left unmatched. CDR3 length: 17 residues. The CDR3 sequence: CASSLFLTSGNTGELFF. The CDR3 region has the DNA TGTGCCAGCAGCTTATTTTTAACTAGCGGGAACACCGGGGAGCTGTTTTTT.

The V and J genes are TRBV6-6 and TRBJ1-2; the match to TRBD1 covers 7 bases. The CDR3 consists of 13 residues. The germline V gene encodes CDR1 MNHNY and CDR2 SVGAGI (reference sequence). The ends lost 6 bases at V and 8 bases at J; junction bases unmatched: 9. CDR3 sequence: CASSPQGERGYTF. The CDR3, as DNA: TGTGCCAGCAGCCCCCAGGGGGAGCGGGGCTACACCTTC.

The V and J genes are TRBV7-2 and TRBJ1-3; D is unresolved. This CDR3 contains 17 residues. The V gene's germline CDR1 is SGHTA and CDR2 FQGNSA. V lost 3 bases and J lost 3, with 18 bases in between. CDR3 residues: CASSFEGSGSGGNTIYF. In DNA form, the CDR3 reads TGTGCCAGCAGCTTTGAAGGGTCGGGCAGCGGTGGAAACACCATATATTTT.

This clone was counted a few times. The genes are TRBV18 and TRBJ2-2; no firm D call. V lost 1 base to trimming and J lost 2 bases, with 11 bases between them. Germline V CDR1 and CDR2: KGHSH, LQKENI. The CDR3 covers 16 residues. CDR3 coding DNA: TGTGCCAGCTCACCACAGTCGACCTTCAACACCGGGGAGCTGTTTTTT. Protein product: CASSPQSTFNTGELFF.

In DNA form, the CDR3 reads TGTGCCACCAGCCTCAGGCCCAAAAACATTCAGTACTTC. It yields the protein CATSLRPKNIQYF. The V and J genes are TRBV15 and TRBJ2-4; D call uncertain. Trimming shortened V by 5 bases and J by 2 bases, and 7 bases separated the two germline ends. The CDR3 loop spans 13 amino acids. CDR1 is LNHNV and CDR2 is YYDKDF in the germline V gene (reference sequence). The full variable domain, rest sourced from reference TRBV15 and TRBJ2-4, is DAMVIQNPRYQVTQFGKPVTLSCSQTLNHNVMYWYQQKSSQAPKLLFHYYDKDFNNEADTPDNFQSRRPNTSFCFLDIRSPGLGDTAMYLCATSLRPKNIQYFGAGTRLSVL.

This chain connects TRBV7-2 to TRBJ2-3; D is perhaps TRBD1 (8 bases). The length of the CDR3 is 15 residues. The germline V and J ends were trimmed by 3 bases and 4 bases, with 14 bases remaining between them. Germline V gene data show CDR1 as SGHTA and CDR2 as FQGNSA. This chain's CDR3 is CASSLQGAGADTQYF. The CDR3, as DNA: TGTGCCAGCAGCTTGCAGGGGGCGGGGGCAGATACGCAGTATTTT.

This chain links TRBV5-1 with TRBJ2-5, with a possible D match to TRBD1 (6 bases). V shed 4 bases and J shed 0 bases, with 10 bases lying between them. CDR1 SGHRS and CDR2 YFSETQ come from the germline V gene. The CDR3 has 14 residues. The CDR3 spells CASSKGDNQETQYF. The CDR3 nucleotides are TGCGCCAGCAGCAAGGGGGACAACCAAGAGACCCAGTACTTC.

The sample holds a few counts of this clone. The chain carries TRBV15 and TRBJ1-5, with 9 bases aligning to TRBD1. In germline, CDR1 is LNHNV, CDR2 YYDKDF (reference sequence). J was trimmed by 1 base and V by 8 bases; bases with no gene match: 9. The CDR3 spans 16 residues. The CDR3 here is CATQTGGVMSNQPQHF. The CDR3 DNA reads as TGTGCCACCCAGACAGGGGGAGTAATGAGCAATCAGCCCCAGCATTTT.

The DNA for the CDR3 is TGCGCCAGCAGCCCCGGGAGGGGCCCTCAAATCGACACTGAAGCTTTCTTT. This translates into CASSPGRGPQIDTEAFF. V and J are TRBV5-1 and TRBJ1-1; D possibly corresponds to TRBD1 (5 bases). The germline CDR1 and CDR2 sequences are SGHRS and YFSETQ. CDR3 length: 17 residues. The ends were cut back, 4 bases at V and 3 bases at J, with 22 bases in the middle.